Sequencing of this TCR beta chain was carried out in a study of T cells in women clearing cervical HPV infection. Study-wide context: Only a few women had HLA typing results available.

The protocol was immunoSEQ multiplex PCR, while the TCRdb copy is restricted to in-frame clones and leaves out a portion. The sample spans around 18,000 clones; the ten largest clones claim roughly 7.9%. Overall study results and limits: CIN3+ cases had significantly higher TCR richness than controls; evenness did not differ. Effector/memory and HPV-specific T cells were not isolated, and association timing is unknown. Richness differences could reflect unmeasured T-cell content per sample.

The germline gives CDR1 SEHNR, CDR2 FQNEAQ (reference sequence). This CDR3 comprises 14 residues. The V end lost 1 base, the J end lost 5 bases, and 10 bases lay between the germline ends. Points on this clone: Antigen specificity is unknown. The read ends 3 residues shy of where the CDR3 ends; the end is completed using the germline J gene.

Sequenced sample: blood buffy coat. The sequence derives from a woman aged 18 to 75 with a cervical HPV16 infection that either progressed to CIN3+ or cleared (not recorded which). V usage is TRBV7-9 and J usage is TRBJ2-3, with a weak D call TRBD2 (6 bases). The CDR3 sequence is CASSLGTMGDTQYF. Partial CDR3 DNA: TGTGCCAGCAGCTTAGGGACTATGGGAGATACG.